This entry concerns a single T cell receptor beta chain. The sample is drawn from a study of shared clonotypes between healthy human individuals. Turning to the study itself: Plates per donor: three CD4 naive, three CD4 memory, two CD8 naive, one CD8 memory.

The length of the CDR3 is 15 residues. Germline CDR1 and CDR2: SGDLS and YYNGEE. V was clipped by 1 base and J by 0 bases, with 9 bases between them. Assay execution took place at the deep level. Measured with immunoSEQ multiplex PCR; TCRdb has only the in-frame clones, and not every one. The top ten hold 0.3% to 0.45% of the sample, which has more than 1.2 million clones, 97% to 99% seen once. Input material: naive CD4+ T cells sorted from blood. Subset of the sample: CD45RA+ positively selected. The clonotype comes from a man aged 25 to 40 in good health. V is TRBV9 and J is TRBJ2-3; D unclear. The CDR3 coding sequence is TGTGCCAGCAGCGTATCGGCTGTCAGCACAGATACGCAGTATTTT. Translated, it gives CASSVSAVSTDTQYF.